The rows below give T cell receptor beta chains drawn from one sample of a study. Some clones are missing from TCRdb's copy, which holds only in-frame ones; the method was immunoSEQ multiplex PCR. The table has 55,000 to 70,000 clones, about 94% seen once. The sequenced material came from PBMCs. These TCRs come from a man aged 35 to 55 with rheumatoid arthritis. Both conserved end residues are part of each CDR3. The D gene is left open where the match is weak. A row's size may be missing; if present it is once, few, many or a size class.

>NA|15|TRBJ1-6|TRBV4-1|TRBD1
TGCGCCAGCAGCCCCGAGGGGGCGAGAAATTCACCCCTCCACTTT
CASSPEGARNSPLHF
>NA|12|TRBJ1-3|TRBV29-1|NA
TGCAGCGTTGTGGGTTCTGGAAACACCATATATTTT
CSVVGSGNTIYF
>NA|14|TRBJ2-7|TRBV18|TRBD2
TGTGCCAGCTCACCGCAAGCGGGAGCCTACGAGCAGTACTTC
CASSPQAGAYEQYF
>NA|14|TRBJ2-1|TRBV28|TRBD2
TGTGCCAGCATACTGGCTAGCGGATACAATGAGCAGTTCTTC
CASILASGYNEQFF
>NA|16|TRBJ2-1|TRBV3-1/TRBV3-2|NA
TGTGCCAGCAGCCAAATAACAGGGAGCTCCTACAATGAGCAGTTCTTC
CASSQITGSSYNEQFF
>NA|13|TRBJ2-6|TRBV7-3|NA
TGTGCCAGCAGGGCCACTGGGGCCAACGTCCTGACTTTC
CASRATGANVLTF
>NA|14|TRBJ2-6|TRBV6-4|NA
TGTGCCAGCAGTGACAGGGGAGGGGCCAACGTCCTGACTTTC
CASSDRGGANVLTF
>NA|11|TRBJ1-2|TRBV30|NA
TGTGCCTGGAGTGTAGAGCTTGGCTACACCTTC
CAWSVELGYTF
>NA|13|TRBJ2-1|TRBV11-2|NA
TGTGCCAGCAGCCGCGGGCTCAACAATGAGCAGTTCTTC
CASSRGLNNEQFF
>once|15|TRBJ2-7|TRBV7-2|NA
TGTGCCAGCAGCTACCGGGACCTCGACACCTACGAGCAGTACTTC
CASSYRDLDTYEQYF
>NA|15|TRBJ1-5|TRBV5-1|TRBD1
TGCGCCAGCAGCGCGAGAGGGGGCGCGAACCAGCCCCAGCATTTT
CASSARGGANQPQHF
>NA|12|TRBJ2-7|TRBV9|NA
TGTGCCAGCAGCTCGGACGGCTACGAGCAGTACTTC
CASSSDGYEQYF
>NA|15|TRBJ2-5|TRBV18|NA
TGTGCCAGCTCACCACCGTCGGGGATCCAAGAGACCCAGTACTTC
CASSPPSGIQETQYF
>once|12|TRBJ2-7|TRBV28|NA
TGTGCCAGCAGCTCATCCTGGCGGGAGCAGTACTTC
CASSSSWREQYF
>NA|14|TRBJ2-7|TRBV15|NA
TGTGCCACCAGCAGAGGCGGGGATTTCTACGAGCAGTACTTC
CATSRGGDFYEQYF
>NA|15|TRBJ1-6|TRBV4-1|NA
TGCGCCAGCAGCGCCAAGTGGGATGATAATTCACCCCTCCACTTT
CASSAKWDDNSPLHF